This is a list of T cell receptor beta chains from one sample in a study of T cells expressing NK-cell markers. TCRdb reworked the 5' RACE reads into one entry per CDR3 protein, no DNA. The data include 350,000 to 500,000 distinct CDR3 sequences; the top ten clones carry 6% to 8%. The specimen sequenced was blood T cells: a sorted CD56 or NKG2C T cell subset, CD4+ or CD8+ T cells, or bulk PBMC T cells (not recorded which). All receptors derive from a woman aged 18 to 75 in good health. Both conserved end residues are part of each CDR3.

>TRBV29-1|TRBJ2-1
CSVPGALATYNEQFF
>TRBV5-1|TRBJ2-3
CASSGTSATHGGTDTQYF
>TRBV12-3/TRBV12-4|TRBJ2-5
CASSSGPQSGGKETQYF
>TRBV5-1|TRBJ2-5
CASSQRGLQETQYF
>TRBV20-1|TRBJ2-1
CSAKGGLIYNEQFF
>TRBV28|TRBJ1-2
CASSWTGGRYGYTF
>TRBV6-1|TRBJ2-7
CASSGPGSGSPYEQYF
>TRBV9|TRBJ1-2
CASSVAGAYANYGYTF
>TRBV7-9|TRBJ1-1
CASSSAPNTEAFF
>TRBV4-3|TRBJ2-1
CASSKRTGGNEQFF
>TRBV7-9|TRBJ2-3
CASSLTEAHTQYF
>TRBV24-1|TRBJ2-3
CATSAPGTDTQYF
>TRBV30|TRBJ2-2
CAWRGANTGELFF
>TRBV19|TRBJ2-4
CASSIRNIEGDIQYF
>TRBV20-1|TRBJ2-3
CSAGPAGHTDTQYF
>TRBV12-3/TRBV12-4|TRBJ1-2
CASSFGLGRGYGYTF
>TRBV12-3/TRBV12-4|TRBJ1-1
CASSLRVTGSTEAFF
>TRBV6-1|TRBJ2-2
CASRGTGSNTGELFF
>TRBV6-2/TRBV6-3|TRBJ2-1
CASSFSRGSGDEQFF
>TRBV18|TRBJ1-2
CASSPLIPDGYTF